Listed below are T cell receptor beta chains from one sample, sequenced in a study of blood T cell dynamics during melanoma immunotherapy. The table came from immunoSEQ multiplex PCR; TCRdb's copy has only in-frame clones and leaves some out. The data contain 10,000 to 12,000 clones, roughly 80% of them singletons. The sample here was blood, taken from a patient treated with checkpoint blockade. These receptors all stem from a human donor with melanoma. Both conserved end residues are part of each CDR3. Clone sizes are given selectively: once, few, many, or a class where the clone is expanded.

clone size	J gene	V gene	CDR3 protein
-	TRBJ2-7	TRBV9	CASSPFRDRGLYEQYF
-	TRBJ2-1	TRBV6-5	CASSSRGRYNEQFF
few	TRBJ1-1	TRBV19	CASSWGTEAFF
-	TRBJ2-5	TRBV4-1	CASSQGGAGETQYF
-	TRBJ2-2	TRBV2	CASTRDDQGTGELFF
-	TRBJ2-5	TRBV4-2	CASSQGTGGAETQYF
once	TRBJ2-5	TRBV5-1	CASSLVAGGDRTQYF
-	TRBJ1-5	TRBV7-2	CASSSRGDQPQHF
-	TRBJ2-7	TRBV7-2	CASRSTGTPYEQYF
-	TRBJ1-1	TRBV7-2	CASSLTTARNTEAFF
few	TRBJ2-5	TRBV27	CASSTRTGAGQETQYF
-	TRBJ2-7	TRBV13	CASSFMGSYEQYF
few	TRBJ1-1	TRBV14	CASSHLSWGTEAFF
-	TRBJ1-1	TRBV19	CASKRSGAGTTEAFF
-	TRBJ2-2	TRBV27	CASSPRTGANTGELFF
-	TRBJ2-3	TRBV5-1	CASSGGGLRNTQYF
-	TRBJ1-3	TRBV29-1	CSVREHSGNTIYF
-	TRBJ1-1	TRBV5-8	CASSLGVNTEAFF
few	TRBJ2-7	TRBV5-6	CASSLGRGEQYF
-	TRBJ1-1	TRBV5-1	CASSLAQGMNTEAFF